The rows below give T cell receptor beta chains drawn from one sample of a study of post-analysis software for immune sequencing data. TCRdb independently ran MiXCR on the PCR reads; one entry per CDR3 protein. The table includes around 700,000 distinct CDR3 sequences, 55% to 60% detected once. Sequenced sample: blood. The receptors here all came from a girl aged 2-10 years with multiple sclerosis. Both conserved end residues are part of each CDR3. A D gene is named only where the DNA matches it firmly. Clone size is not always given. Where it is, it says once, few, many or a class for expanded clones.

d_gene: TRBD2
j_gene: TRBJ2-1
len: 17
abundance: many
v_gene: TRBV6-2/TRBV6-3
CDR3nt: TGTGCCAGCAGTTACTCCCCCGCTAGCGGGATATACAATGAGCAGTTCTTC
CDR3aa: CASSYSPASGIYNEQFF

d_gene: .
j_gene: TRBJ2-3
len: 13
abundance: .
v_gene: TRBV12-3/TRBV12-4
CDR3nt: TGTGCCAGCAGCGACGGACGCACAGATACGCAGTATTTT
CDR3aa: CASSDGRTDTQYF

d_gene: TRBD2
j_gene: TRBJ2-5
len: 13
abundance: .
v_gene: TRBV29-1
CDR3nt: TGCAGCGCCCCGGGACTAGCGAGGGAGACCCAGTACTTC
CDR3aa: CSAPGLARETQYF

d_gene: .
j_gene: TRBJ2-3
len: 14
abundance: few
v_gene: TRBV9
CDR3nt: TGTGCCAGCAGCCGCGACTCCTTTGCAGATACGCAGTATTTT
CDR3aa: CASSRDSFADTQYF

d_gene: TRBD1
j_gene: TRBJ2-3
len: 15
abundance: few
v_gene: TRBV27
CDR3nt: TGTGCCAGCAGTACGGACAGGGGGCGATCGGATACGCAGTATTTT
CDR3aa: CASSTDRGRSDTQYF

d_gene: TRBD1
j_gene: TRBJ1-6
len: 16
abundance: few
v_gene: TRBV20-1
CDR3nt: TGCAGTGCTCGATGGGGCCCAGGGACAGGATACTCACCCCTCCACTTT
CDR3aa: CSARWGPGTGYSPLHF

d_gene: .
j_gene: TRBJ2-1
len: 13
abundance: .
v_gene: TRBV19
CDR3nt: TGTGCCACCCGTCAGAGCTCCTACAATGAGCAGTTCTTC
CDR3aa: CATRQSSYNEQFF

d_gene: TRBD2
j_gene: TRBJ2-3
len: 17
abundance: .
v_gene: TRBV11-1
CDR3nt: TGTGCCAGCAGCTTAGCGGAGGGCGGGAGGCCCACAGATACGCAGTATTTT
CDR3aa: CASSLAEGGRPTDTQYF

d_gene: .
j_gene: TRBJ1-6
len: 16
abundance: .
v_gene: TRBV4-3
CDR3nt: TGCGCCAGCAGCCAAGGACAGTCCGGATATAATTCACCCCTCCACTTT
CDR3aa: CASSQGQSGYNSPLHF

d_gene: .
j_gene: TRBJ2-2
len: 14
abundance: .
v_gene: TRBV7-2
CDR3nt: TGTGCCAGCAGCAGACACATAGACACCGGGGAGCTGTTTTTT
CDR3aa: CASSRHIDTGELFF

d_gene: TRBD2
j_gene: TRBJ2-1
len: 17
abundance: .
v_gene: TRBV11-3
CDR3nt: TGTGCCAGCAGCCACCGGACTAGCGGGGGGGCCCCCTATGAGCAGTTCTTC
CDR3aa: CASSHRTSGGAPYEQFF

d_gene: .
j_gene: TRBJ1-6
len: 17
abundance: .
v_gene: TRBV10-3
CDR3nt: TGTGCCATCAGTGAGTCGATTTTCAGCGCCTATAATTCACCCCTCCACTTT
CDR3aa: CAISESIFSAYNSPLHF

d_gene: .
j_gene: TRBJ2-3
len: 18
abundance: .
v_gene: TRBV12-3/TRBV12-4
CDR3nt: TGTGCCAGCAGTTTAATGACAGGCGGAGGGTACGGAGCAGATGCGCAGTATTTT
CDR3aa: CASSLMTGGGYGADAQYF

d_gene: TRBD2
j_gene: TRBJ2-5
len: 18
abundance: .
v_gene: TRBV7-9
CDR3nt: TGTGCCAGCAGCTTAGTTGGGACTAGCGGGAGACGAGGAGAGACCCAGTACTTC
CDR3aa: CASSLVGTSGRRGETQYF

d_gene: .
j_gene: TRBJ2-7
len: 12
abundance: few
v_gene: TRBV7-2
CDR3nt: TGTGCCAGCATCAGGAGGGGATACGAGCAGTACTTC
CDR3aa: CASIRRGYEQYF

d_gene: .
j_gene: TRBJ1-1
len: 13
abundance: .
v_gene: TRBV20-1
CDR3nt: TGCAGTGCTCTAGACGGGGGAGCTTTGGAAGCTTTCTTT
CDR3aa: CSALDGGALEAFF

d_gene: .
j_gene: TRBJ2-1
len: 17
abundance: .
v_gene: TRBV5-1
CDR3nt: TGCGCCAGCAGCCCGGGCCCCCAGGGGGGCTCCTACAATGAGCAGTTCTTC
CDR3aa: CASSPGPQGGSYNEQFF

d_gene: TRBD1
j_gene: TRBJ2-3
len: 15
abundance: .
v_gene: TRBV7-2
CDR3nt: TGTGCCAGCAGCTCCTGGACAGGGGGTGAGGATACGCAGTATTTT
CDR3aa: CASSSWTGGEDTQYF

d_gene: TRBD1
j_gene: TRBJ1-2
len: 13
abundance: .
v_gene: TRBV11-2
CDR3nt: TGTGCCAGCAGCTGGGACAGGGTCTCTGGCTACACCTTC
CDR3aa: CASSWDRVSGYTF

d_gene: .
j_gene: TRBJ1-1
len: 13
abundance: .
v_gene: TRBV19
CDR3nt: TGTGCCAGTAGTATAGCGGGGGTTACTGAAGCTTTCTTT
CDR3aa: CASSIAGVTEAFF

d_gene: TRBD2
j_gene: TRBJ2-7
len: 15
abundance: .
v_gene: TRBV20-1
CDR3nt: TGCAGTGCCCCAGCTAGCGGTCTGACCTCCTACGAGCAGTACTTC
CDR3aa: CSAPASGLTSYEQYF

d_gene: TRBD2
j_gene: TRBJ2-3
len: 14
abundance: .
v_gene: TRBV20-1
CDR3nt: TGCAGTGCTATCCCGGGGGGACGCACAGATACGCAGTATTTT
CDR3aa: CSAIPGGRTDTQYF

d_gene: .
j_gene: TRBJ2-1
len: 17
abundance: .
v_gene: TRBV21-1
CDR3nt: TGTGCCAGCAGCAACGGGACTAGCGGGGGGGCCAACAATGAGCAGTTCTTC
CDR3aa: CASSNGTSGGANNEQFF

d_gene: .
j_gene: TRBJ1-4
len: 13
abundance: few
v_gene: TRBV12-3/TRBV12-4
CDR3nt: TGTGCCAGCAGTGGGGTGACAAATGAAAAACTGTTTTTT
CDR3aa: CASSGVTNEKLFF

d_gene: TRBD2
j_gene: TRBJ2-7
len: 18
abundance: .
v_gene: TRBV7-3
CDR3nt: TGTGCCAGCAGCGGACGACTAGCGGGAGTTCGGATTGGCTCCGAGCAGTACTTC
CDR3aa: CASSGRLAGVRIGSEQYF

d_gene: .
j_gene: TRBJ1-3
len: 16
abundance: .
v_gene: TRBV4-1
CDR3nt: TGCGCCAGCAGCCGCACTTTGCAGGGGCCCGGAAACACCATATATTTT
CDR3aa: CASSRTLQGPGNTIYF

d_gene: TRBD1
j_gene: TRBJ1-2
len: 15
abundance: .
v_gene: TRBV7-9
CDR3nt: TGTGCCAGCGGTAGAAGGGACAGGGTGAACTATGGCTACACCTTC
CDR3aa: CASGRRDRVNYGYTF

d_gene: TRBD2
j_gene: TRBJ2-3
len: 18
abundance: .
v_gene: TRBV7-2
CDR3nt: TGTGCCAGCAGCAATGGGCCACTAGCGGGGGGTACAGGGGATACGCAGTATTTT
CDR3aa: CASSNGPLAGGTGDTQYF

d_gene: .
j_gene: TRBJ1-2
len: 17
abundance: .
v_gene: TRBV20-1
CDR3nt: TGCAGTGCTAGACCCTTGAGGACGGGGGAAGGTCTCTATGGCTACACCTTC
CDR3aa: CSARPLRTGEGLYGYTF

d_gene: .
j_gene: TRBJ2-2
len: 14
abundance: .
v_gene: TRBV27
CDR3nt: TGTGCCAGCAGTTTGTACGGAAACACCGGGGAGCTGTTTTTT
CDR3aa: CASSLYGNTGELFF

d_gene: TRBD2
j_gene: TRBJ2-7
len: 18
abundance: .
v_gene: TRBV12-3/TRBV12-4
CDR3nt: TGTGCCAGCAGTTTATCCCCCCTAGCGGGGGGGCCTAGGTCAATTCAGTACTTC
CDR3aa: CASSLSPLAGGPRSIQYF

d_gene: TRBD2
j_gene: TRBJ2-7
len: 13
abundance: few
v_gene: TRBV6-5
CDR3nt: TGTGCCAGCTCCATTCGGGGGGGGTACGAGCAGTACTTC
CDR3aa: CASSIRGGYEQYF

d_gene: .
j_gene: TRBJ2-5
len: 16
abundance: few
v_gene: TRBV29-1
CDR3nt: TGCAGCGTTGAAGATAGGCGGGGCCCTAGTGGGGAGACCCAGTACTTC
CDR3aa: CSVEDRRGPSGETQYF

d_gene: TRBD2
j_gene: TRBJ2-1
len: 21
abundance: .
v_gene: TRBV29-1
CDR3nt: TGCAGCGTTGAGTGGGCTAAGACAGCCCCTGGGACTAGCGGGGTTGGGGATGAGCAGTTCTTC
CDR3aa: CSVEWAKTAPGTSGVGDEQFF

d_gene: .
j_gene: TRBJ2-5
len: 13
abundance: .
v_gene: TRBV7-2
CDR3nt: TGTGCCAGCAGCCTCGACTGGGCGAAGACCCAGTACTTC
CDR3aa: CASSLDWAKTQYF

d_gene: TRBD2
j_gene: TRBJ2-3
len: 14
abundance: .
v_gene: TRBV20-1
CDR3nt: TGCAGTGCTAGCTGGGCTAGCGGAACAGATACGCAGTATTTT
CDR3aa: CSASWASGTDTQYF

d_gene: .
j_gene: TRBJ2-7
len: 14
abundance: few
v_gene: TRBV29-1
CDR3nt: TGCAGCGCGCCTAACGGGACACACCCCTACGAGCAGTACTTC
CDR3aa: CSAPNGTHPYEQYF

d_gene: TRBD2
j_gene: TRBJ2-7
len: 14
abundance: .
v_gene: TRBV10-2
CDR3nt: TGCGCCAGCAGGCCCGGGACTAGCGAGTACGAGCAGTACTTC
CDR3aa: CASRPGTSEYEQYF

d_gene: TRBD1
j_gene: TRBJ2-5
len: 15
abundance: .
v_gene: TRBV12-5
CDR3nt: TGTGCTAGTGGCCCCGGGACAGGGGTGAGGGAGACCCAGTACTTC
CDR3aa: CASGPGTGVRETQYF

d_gene: TRBD1
j_gene: TRBJ1-1
len: 14
abundance: .
v_gene: TRBV11-2
CDR3nt: TGTGCCAGCAGCAGAGGACAGGTGAACACTGAAGCTTTCTTT
CDR3aa: CASSRGQVNTEAFF

d_gene: .
j_gene: TRBJ2-7
len: 17
abundance: .
v_gene: TRBV7-5
CDR3nt: .
CDR3aa: CISVSEAPTRTRYEQYF

d_gene: .
j_gene: TRBJ1-4
len: 16
abundance: few
v_gene: TRBV20-1
CDR3nt: TGCAGTGCTAGAGGGCCAGGGCGGCTCACTAATGAAAAACTGTTTTTT
CDR3aa: CSARGPGRLTNEKLFF

d_gene: .
j_gene: TRBJ2-7
len: 11
abundance: few
v_gene: TRBV29-1
CDR3nt: TGCAGCGTAAGGATCTCCTACGAGCAGTACTTC
CDR3aa: CSVRISYEQYF

d_gene: TRBD1
j_gene: TRBJ1-2
len: 13
abundance: few
v_gene: TRBV29-1
CDR3nt: TGCAGCGTTGTAGGGGGCACGGCCTATGGCTACACCTTC
CDR3aa: CSVVGGTAYGYTF

d_gene: .
j_gene: TRBJ2-6
len: 18
abundance: few
v_gene: TRBV10-3
CDR3nt: TGTGCCATCAGTGAGTCGAGGGCAGGCCTCTCTGGGGCCAACGTCCTGACTTTC
CDR3aa: CAISESRAGLSGANVLTF

d_gene: .
j_gene: TRBJ2-7
len: 15
abundance: few
v_gene: TRBV5-1
CDR3nt: TGCGCCAGCAGCTCACGCAGAGGGGTGACCTACGAGCAGTACTTC
CDR3aa: CASSSRRGVTYEQYF

d_gene: .
j_gene: TRBJ2-7
len: 14
abundance: few
v_gene: TRBV7-2
CDR3nt: TGTGCCAGCAGCTTAGTGCAGGGCCCCTACGAGCAGTACTTC
CDR3aa: CASSLVQGPYEQYF

d_gene: .
j_gene: TRBJ2-1
len: 14
abundance: .
v_gene: TRBV20-1
CDR3nt: TGCAGTGCTAGGGAGGGGGCCAGGAACAATGAGCAGTTCTTC
CDR3aa: CSAREGARNNEQFF

d_gene: TRBD2
j_gene: TRBJ2-7
len: 17
abundance: .
v_gene: TRBV12-3/TRBV12-4
CDR3nt: TGTGCCAGCAGTCCCCTCCCACTAGCGGGGCACTCCTACGAGCAGTACTTC
CDR3aa: CASSPLPLAGHSYEQYF